The 20 T cell receptor beta chains given below trace back to one sample, sequenced in a study of T cell responses to AZD1222 COVID-19 vaccine (dated by TCRdb to the early 2020s). Libraries were built with the immunoSEQ multiplex PCR assay. The table was pulled from immuneACCESS by TCRdb, which kept in-frame rearrangements only. Such tables lose some clones; where checked, under half of the loss comes from unresolved V genes, and the rest has no known cause. The sample records about 140,000 clones, around nine tenths of which are singletons. Approximately 4.7% of the sample comes from the top ten. Interpreted using the paper, the time point label stands for: baseline before first vaccination. The input for sequencing was peripheral blood, taken on day 0 of AZD1222 vaccination. The receptors come from an adult in good health.

The genes are TRBV20-1 and TRBJ1-4, with D possibly TRBD1 on 5 matching bases. With 3 bases removed from V and 2 bases from J, the gap between germline ends came to 19 bases. Germline V gene sequence: CDR1 DFQATT, CDR2 SNEGSKA (reference sequence). The CDR3 spans 17 residues. CDR3 sequence (DNA): TGCAGTGCTAGTCGGGGCCTTGGGGGGACGACTAATGAAAAACTGTTTTTT. As protein: CSASRGLGGTTNEKLFF.

This chain uses TRBV13 with TRBJ2-7, with D tentatively TRBD1 (5 bases). Germline V gives CDR1 PRHDT, CDR2 FYEKMQ (reference sequence). Deletions cut 10 bases from V and 1 base from J, with 17 bases between. This CDR3 is 14 amino acids long. The CDR3: CAIQRRQRSYEQYF. In DNA, the CDR3 is TGTGCCATCCAACGGAGACAGCGATCCTACGAGCAGTACTTC.

The gene calls are TRBV11-2 and TRBJ2-2, with D perhaps TRBD1 or TRBD2 (5 bases each). The germline V and J ends were trimmed by 1 base and 2 bases, with 8 bases remaining between them. Germline CDR1 reads SGHAT; CDR2 reads FQNNGV. The CDR3 contains 15 residues. In DNA, the CDR3 is TGTGCCAGCAGCTTAGGGGACCGCAACACCGGGGAGCTGTTTTTT. This sequence encodes CASSLGDRNTGELFF.

This clone appeared a single time. CDR3 sequence (DNA): TGTGCCAGCGCGGGGCAGGGCTCAACTAATGAAAAACTGTTTTTT. It specifies CASAGQGSTNEKLFF. The rearrangement joins TRBV7-2 to TRBJ1-4, with TRBD1 as a possible D gene (5 bases). Germline V lookup: CDR1 SGHTA, CDR2 FQGNSA. CDR3 length: 15 amino acids. The V gene lost 8 bases and the J gene lost 0 bases, with 13 bases spanning the gap.

V usage is TRBV3-1 (or the pseudogene TRBV3-2) and J usage is TRBJ2-7; D unclear. Trimming shortened V by 0 bases and J by 3 bases, and 6 bases separated the two germline ends. The CDR3 is made up of 13 amino acids. Looked up from germline, CDR1 is LGHDT and CDR2 is YNNKEL (reference sequence). In DNA form, the CDR3 reads TGTGCCAGCAGCCAAGATCCTAGCTACGAGCAGTACTTC. This sequence encodes CASSQDPSYEQYF.

The table lists this clone with a count of one. The chain carries TRBV7-9 and TRBJ2-7; 7 bases fit TRBD2. Germline-derived CDR1 and CDR2 are SEHNR and FQNEAQ (reference sequence). With 5 bases clipped from V and 3 bases from J, the junction kept 10 bases outside the gene matches. CDR3 length: 15 residues. The CDR3 nucleotides read TGTGCCAGCAGCCTACAGGCGGGAGCTGTCTACGAGCAGTACTTC. It is translated as CASSLQAGAVYEQYF.

The chain recombines TRBV12-3 or TRBV12-4 with TRBJ2-2; D not resolved. The V end was cut by 10 bases, the J end by 10 bases, with 13 bases between. The CDR3 extends over 11 amino acids. As DNA, the CDR3 is TGTGCCACCACAAAGGGCGAGGAGCTGTTTTTT. The encoded protein is CATTKGEELFF.

The chain employs TRBV29-1 and TRBJ1-3; D remains unclear. Germline V gives CDR1 SQVTM, CDR2 ANQGSEA. Trimming took off 3 bases at V and 0 bases at J, with 12 bases between the two ends. This CDR3 spans 15 amino acids. The CDR3 DNA is TGCAGCGTTGAGAGGTCGGACCTCTCTGGAAACACCATATATTTT. Translating gives CSVERSDLSGNTIYF. The variable domain in full, with the rest retrieved from reference TRBV29-1 and TRBJ1-3, is SAVISQKPSRDICQRGTSLTIQCQVDSQVTMMFWYRQQPGQSLTLIATANQGSEATYESGFVIDKFPISRPNLTFSTLTVSNMSPEDSSIYLCSVERSDLSGNTIYFGEGSWLTVV.

The J gene is TRBJ1-5, the V gene TRBV19; D remains unclear. V lost 6 bases to trimming and J lost 3 bases, with 9 bases between them. The length of the CDR3 is 13 residues. Germline values: CDR1 LNHDA, CDR2 SQIVND (reference sequence). This chain's CDR3 is CASSLQYNQPQHF. CDR3 bases: TGTGCCAGTAGCTTACAGTACAATCAGCCCCAGCATTTT. The full variable domain, its missing parts supplied by reference TRBV19 and TRBJ1-5, is DGGITQSPKYLFRKEGQNVTLSCEQNLNHDAMYWYRQDPGQGLRLIYYSQIVNDFQKGDIAEGYSVSREKKESFPLTVTSAQKNPTAFYLCASSLQYNQPQHFGDGTRLSIL.

This clone was seen only once. The chain combines TRBV28 with TRBJ1-2; no clear D gene. Germline lookup yields CDR1 MDHEN and CDR2 SYDVKM. The CDR3 runs to 13 residues. Between the trimmed V and J ends, which lost 5 bases and 2 bases, there was a span of 9 bases. The CDR3 DNA reads TGTGCCAGCAGTGGCCCAAACAACTATGGCTACACCTTC. Amino acids: CASSGPNNYGYTF.

The chain is built from TRBV25-1 and TRBJ2-5, with D unclear. Trimming left V 8 bases short and J 1 base short, with 14 bases between. Germline CDR1 reads MGHDK; CDR2 reads SYGVNS. This CDR3 is 14 amino acids long. In DNA form, the CDR3 reads TGTGCCAGCCGCCCCGAACACCCCCAAGAGACCCAGTACTTC. As protein: CASRPEHPQETQYF. Full variable domain (outside the CDR3, taken from reference TRBV25-1 and TRBJ2-5): EADIYQTPRYLVIGTGKKITLECSQTMGHDKMYWYQQDPGMELHLIHYSYGVNSTEKGDLSSESTVSRIRTEHFPLTLESARPSHTSQYLCASRPEHPQETQYFGPGTRLLVL.

The chain carries TRBV28 and TRBJ1-1, with D uncertain. Germline V gene data show CDR1 as MDHEN and CDR2 as SYDVKM. The V gene lost 7 bases and the J gene lost 1 base, with 16 bases spanning the gap. CDR3 length: 15 amino acids. DNA for the CDR3: TGTGCCAGCACCCTCCGGGCAGGACGGAACACTGAAGCTTTCTTT. Its translation: CASTLRAGRNTEAFF.

This chain links TRBV11-2 with TRBJ2-5; no definite D call. The germline V gene encodes CDR1 SGHAT and CDR2 FQNNGV. Trimming took off 0 bases at V and 1 base at J, with 3 bases between the two ends. This CDR3 has 13 amino acids. CDR3 amino acids: CASSLEPQETQYF. As DNA, the CDR3 is TGTGCCAGCAGCTTAGAGCCCCAAGAGACCCAGTACTTC.

The rearrangement uses TRBV6-5 and TRBJ2-7; D call uncertain. This CDR3 region has 12 residues. Per the germline V gene, CDR1 is MNHEY and CDR2 is SVGAGI. V was cut by 4 bases and J by 2 bases, with 6 bases left in between. The CDR3 DNA sequence: TGTGCCAGCAGTTTGGTGGCCTACGAGCAGTACTTC. As protein: CASSLVAYEQYF.

This chain joins TRBV6-5 and TRBJ2-5; D gene unclear. CDR3 length: 12 residues. The germline V and J ends were trimmed by 6 bases and 5 bases, with 10 bases remaining between them. The germline gives CDR1 MNHEY, CDR2 SVGAGI. CDR3 sequence (DNA): TGTGCCAGCAGCGACCCCTTGGAGACCCAGTACTTC. Its translation is CASSDPLETQYF.

This clone has only one observation. V is TRBV4-1 and J is TRBJ1-1; 7 positions agree with TRBD1. The V and J ends lost 4 bases and 4 bases, in that order; junction bases with no gene match: 6. The CDR3 sequence is 14 residues long. CDR1 is MGHRA, CDR2 YSYEKL, per germline. CDR3 DNA: TGCGCCAGCAGCCGAGGGGGCTTGGGCACTGAAGCTTTCTTT. The encoded protein is CASSRGGLGTEAFF.

The chain employs TRBV18 and TRBJ2-1; TRBD1 agrees at 8 bases. This CDR3 is 19 amino acids long. Germline V gives CDR1 KGHSH, CDR2 LQKENI. With 2 bases clipped from V and 3 bases from J, the junction kept 15 bases outside the gene matches. As DNA, the CDR3 is TGTGCCAGCTCACCAATAATCCAACAGGGGGTAGGAAGCTACAATGAGCAGTTCTTC. Its protein is CASSPIIQQGVGSYNEQFF.

This clone has just one count. This chain links TRBV24-1 with TRBJ2-1; 7 bases line up with TRBD1. Germline V gene lookup returns CDR1 KGHDR and CDR2 SFDVKD. Trimming cost V 7 bases and J 4 bases; bases outside gene matches: 12. This CDR3 has 16 amino acids. The CDR3 sequence: CATRGQGTELYNEQFF. CDR3 coding DNA: TGTGCCACCAGGGGACAAGGGACAGAACTATACAATGAGCAGTTCTTC.

This clone was counted a single time. This chain connects TRBV7-2 to TRBJ1-4; no clear D. Germline assignment: CDR1 SGHTA and CDR2 FQGNSA. V lost 5 bases to trimming and J lost 4 bases, with 14 bases between them. CDR3 size: 15 residues. CDR3 residues: CASSPLRANNEKLFF. DNA of the CDR3: TGTGCCAGCAGCCCTCTCCGTGCTAATAATGAAAAACTGTTTTTT.

J is TRBJ2-7 and V is TRBV7-2; D remains unclear. The CDR3 consists of 17 residues. V gave up 1 base and J gave up 2 bases, with 18 bases separating them. CDR1 is SGHTA, CDR2 FQGNSA, per germline. CDR3 sequence reads: CASSLELQVGLTYEQYF. The CDR3 DNA reads as TGTGCCAGCAGCTTAGAGCTGCAGGTAGGGCTTACCTACGAGCAGTACTTC.